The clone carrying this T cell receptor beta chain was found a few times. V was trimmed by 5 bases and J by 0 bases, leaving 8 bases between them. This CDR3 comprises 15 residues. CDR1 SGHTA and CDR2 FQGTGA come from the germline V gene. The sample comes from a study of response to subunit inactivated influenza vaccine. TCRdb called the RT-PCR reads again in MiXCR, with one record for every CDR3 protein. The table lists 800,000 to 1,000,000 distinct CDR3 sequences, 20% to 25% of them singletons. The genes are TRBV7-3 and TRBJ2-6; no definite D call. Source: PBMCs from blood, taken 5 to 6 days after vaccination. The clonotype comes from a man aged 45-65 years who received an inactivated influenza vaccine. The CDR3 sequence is CASSDFHSGANVLTF. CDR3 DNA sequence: TGTGCCAGCAGCGATTTTCACTCTGGGGCCAACGTCCTGACTTTC.